This T cell receptor (beta chain) is drawn from a study of blood T cells in healthy people across ages. A second 7 to 11 cycle PCR used barcoded and J-beta primers. Each cDNA molecule was tagged by a template-switch adaptor with 12 random nucleotides. Using its own MiXCR run on the 5' RACE reads, TCRdb lists one record per CDR3 protein. The sample lists about 1.4 million distinct CDR3 sequences; 59% were seen once. This clonotype turned up a few times. Healthy Caucasians from Russia aged about 6 to 95 served as donors. Trimming removed 6 bases from V and 5 bases from J; junction bases left unmatched: 5. The CDR3 length is 13 residues. CDR1 and CDR2 (germline): MNHEY, SVGAGI.

Sequencing used blood. This chain joins TRBV6-5 and TRBJ2-5; 8 bases are a match to TRBD1. The sequence was collected from a man younger than 35 in good health. The CDR3 sequence is CASRTQGDETQYF. The DNA of the CDR3 is TGTGCCAGCAGAACACAGGGGGATGAGACCCAGTACTTC.